These 10 T cell receptor beta chains were sequenced from one sample in a study of metastatic and nonmetastatic thyroid tumors. Every patient was untreated before thyroid surgery. Using MiXCR, TCRdb re-called clones from the PCR reads. Found here are about 47,000 clones, about 22% of them singletons; the top ten hold about 3.3%. The sequenced material came from blood. The receptors shown here come from a male donor with papillary thyroid cancer or a benign thyroid nodule (not recorded which). Some clones in this sample may be carry-over from other donors' samples.

The chain carries TRBV6-2 or TRBV6-3 and TRBJ2-7, with 8 bases matching TRBD1. Germline loops: CDR1 MNHEY, CDR2 SVGEGT. V dropped 8 bases and J dropped 11; count of bases not matched to a gene: 5. The CDR3 loop spans 10 amino acids. CDR3 loop: CASGTGREYF. The CDR3 nucleotides read TGTGCCAGCGGGACAGGTAGGGAGTACTTC.

This clone was found many times. The gene calls are TRBV30 and TRBJ2-1, with 7 bases matching TRBD2. This CDR3 has 15 residues. Germline values: CDR1 GTSNPN, CDR2 SVGIG (reference sequence). Trimming took 0 bases from V and 6 from J; bases not matched to a gene: 8. Here the CDR3 reads CAWSVGGRVLNEQFF. The DNA of the CDR3 is TGTGCCTGGAGTGTGGGAGGGAGGGTCCTCAATGAGCAGTTCTTC.

Only a few counts were recorded for this clone. The chain links TRBV12-3 or TRBV12-4 to TRBJ2-3; TRBD1 is a possible D gene (6 bases). This CDR3 comprises 15 residues. V lost 1 base and J lost 0, with 8 bases in between. The DNA of the CDR3 is TGTGCCAGCAGTTTAGGGGGGCCTAGCACAGATACGCAGTATTTT. As protein: CASSLGGPSTDTQYF.

In this sample, this clone turned up many times. The V call is TRBV6-1, the J call TRBJ1-2, with D perhaps matching TRBD1 (6 bases). The CDR3 is 13 residues long. The germline gives CDR1 MNHNS, CDR2 SASEGT. V was shortened by 4 bases and J by 4 bases, with 10 bases between the two germline ends. The CDR3 bases are TGTGCCAGCAGTGCCACAGGGCTCTATGGCTACACCTTC. This encodes CASSATGLYGYTF.

This clone was found many times. This chain's CDR3 is CASRAGGYGYTF. CDR3 coding DNA: TGTGCCAGCAGGGCAGGGGGCTATGGCTACACCTTC. The chain uses TRBV2 and TRBJ1-2, with 7 bases matching TRBD1. V lost 6 bases and J lost 4; bases outside the gene matches: 2. The CDR3 length is 12 residues. Germline CDR1 is SNHLY and CDR2 is FYNNEI.

Sample share makes this clone medium-sized (0.01 to 0.1%). The rearrangement uses TRBV30 and TRBJ1-2; no firm D call. The CDR3 covers 12 residues. V was cut by 4 bases and J by 4 bases, with 10 bases left in between. Germline V lookup: CDR1 GTSNPN, CDR2 SVGIG (reference sequence). As DNA, the CDR3 is TGTGCCTGGACCGGGAATTTCTATGGCTACACCTTC. It is translated as CAWTGNFYGYTF.

Points on this clone: At one boundary the junction diverges from the germline segment, which might be a read error. The chain couples TRBV6-5 to TRBJ1-5; D is ambiguous. There are 14 residues in the CDR3. Germline CDR1 is MNHEY and CDR2 is SVGAGI. In DNA form, the CDR3 reads TGTGCCAGAAGTACTCGCCAAAGCAATCAGCCCCAGAATTTT. Translation: CARSTRQSNQPQNF.

At least ten counts were recorded for this clone. V usage is TRBV14 and J usage is TRBJ2-7, with 11 bases lining up with TRBD2. The trim removed 2 bases at V and 2 bases at J, leaving 8 bases unmatched. There are 17 residues in the CDR3. The V gene's germline CDR1 is SGHDN and CDR2 FVKESK. For the CDR3, the DNA is TGTGCCAGCAGCCAACAACTTACTAGCGGGAGAGCCTACGAGCAGTACTTC. Residues: CASSQQLTSGRAYEQYF.

V usage is TRBV12-3 or TRBV12-4 and J usage is TRBJ2-1, with a weak D call TRBD1 (5 bases). There are 16 residues in the CDR3. The V and J ends lost 1 base and 0 bases respectively, with 10 bases between them. CDR3 sequence (DNA): TGTGCCAGCAGTTTAGAAGGGGCGCACTCCTACAATGAGCAGTTCTTC. Encoded protein: CASSLEGAHSYNEQFF.

There are many counts of this clone. The chain has TRBV11-2 and TRBJ1-6, with 12 bases lining up with TRBD1. V was pared by 5 bases and J by 5 bases, with 7 bases of the junction left unmatched. This CDR3 has 17 amino acids. Germline V lookup: CDR1 SGHAT, CDR2 FQNNGV. The CDR3 DNA follows: TGTGCCAGCAGCAGCGGGACAGGGGGCGAAGATAATTCACCCCTCCACTTT. Translated, it gives CASSSGTGGEDNSPLHF.